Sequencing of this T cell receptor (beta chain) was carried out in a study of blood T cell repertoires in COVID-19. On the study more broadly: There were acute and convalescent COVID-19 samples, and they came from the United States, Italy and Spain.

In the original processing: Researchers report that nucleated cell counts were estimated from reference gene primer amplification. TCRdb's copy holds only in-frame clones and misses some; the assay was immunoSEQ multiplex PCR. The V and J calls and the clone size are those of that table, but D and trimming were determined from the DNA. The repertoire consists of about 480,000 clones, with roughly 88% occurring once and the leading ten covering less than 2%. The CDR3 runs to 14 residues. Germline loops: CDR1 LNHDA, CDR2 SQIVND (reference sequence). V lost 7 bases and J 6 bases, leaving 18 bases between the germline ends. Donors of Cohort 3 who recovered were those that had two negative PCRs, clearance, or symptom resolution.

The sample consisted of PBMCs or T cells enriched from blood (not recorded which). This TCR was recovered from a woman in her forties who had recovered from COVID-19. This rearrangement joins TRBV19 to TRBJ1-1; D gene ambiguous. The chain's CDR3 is CASNAFLKESEAFF. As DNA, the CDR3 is TGTGCCAGTAACGCCTTCCTAAAGGAGTCTGAAGCTTTCTTT. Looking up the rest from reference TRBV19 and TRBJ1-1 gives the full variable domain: DGGITQSPKYLFRKEGQNVTLSCEQNLNHDAMYWYRQDPGQGLRLIYYSQIVNDFQKGDIAEGYSVSREKKESFPLTVTSAQKNPTAFYLCASNAFLKESEAFFGQGTRLTVV.